This TCR beta chain was captured in a study of naive and memory T cell subsets. Trimming left V 0 bases short and J 10 bases short, with 15 bases between. The CDR3 is 13 amino acids. Germline V lookup: CDR1 GTSNPN, CDR2 SVGIG (reference sequence). The beta constant-region primer was an equimolar mix of two oligonucleotides covering TRBC1 and TRBC2. Four rounds of PCR amplified the ligated cDNA using nested alpha and beta constant-region primers plus SP2. TCRdb fed the UMI-ligation and nested PCR reads into MiXCR, producing one record per CDR3 protein. The repertoire has more than 100,000 distinct CDR3 sequences, 36% of them found once; the top ten carry 0.9%.

The TCR originated in a human donor in good health. Specimen: central memory CD4+ T cells from blood. The chain links TRBV30 to TRBJ1-1, with D perhaps matching TRBD1 (6 bases). The CDR3 nucleotides read TGTGCCTGGAGTGTAGGAGCGACAGGTCGAGCTTTCTTT. Protein product: CAWSVGATGRAFF.